A selection of T cell receptor beta chains follows, all from one sample in a study of blood T cell repertoires in COVID-19. Method: immunoSEQ multiplex PCR; TCRdb's copy keeps in-frame clones and lacks some. The top ten hold less than 6.5% of the sample, which has about 180,000 clones, 70% to 90% seen once. The sequenced sample consisted of peripheral blood. The receptors come from a woman aged 45-60 years with COVID-19, enrolled during active disease. CDR3s include the opening cysteine and the closing phenylalanine or tryptophan. The D gene is left open where the match is weak. Not every row has a clone size; where given, it reads once, few, many or a size class.

v_call: TRBV5-1
d_call: TRBD1
clone_size: NA
j_call: TRBJ1-1
cdr3_aa: CASMGQQNTEAFF
cdr3_nt: TGCGCCAGCATGGGACAGCAGAACACTGAAGCTTTCTTT

v_call: TRBV6-6
d_call: TRBD1
clone_size: NA
j_call: TRBJ2-1
cdr3_aa: CASSTDRDDEQFF
cdr3_nt: TGTGCCAGCAGCACGGACAGGGATGATGAGCAGTTCTTC

v_call: TRBV27
d_call: TRBD1
clone_size: NA
j_call: TRBJ2-3
cdr3_aa: CATKPGTVSIDTQYF
cdr3_nt: TGTGCCACCAAGCCCGGGACAGTGAGCATCGATACGCAGTATTTT

v_call: TRBV2
d_call: TRBD2
clone_size: NA
j_call: TRBJ2-3
cdr3_aa: CASSETSGVGSDTQYF
cdr3_nt: TGTGCCAGCAGTGAAACTAGCGGGGTGGGCTCGGATACGCAGTATTTT

v_call: TRBV2
d_call: NA
clone_size: NA
j_call: TRBJ1-1
cdr3_aa: CASSEGPAEADTEAFF
cdr3_nt: TGTGCCAGCAGTGAAGGGCCAGCGGAGGCGGACACTGAAGCTTTCTTT

v_call: TRBV12-3/TRBV12-4
d_call: NA
clone_size: NA
j_call: TRBJ2-7
cdr3_aa: CASSPGPREEQYF
cdr3_nt: TGTGCCAGCAGCCCCGGGCCTCGGGAAGAGCAGTACTTC

v_call: TRBV5-5
d_call: TRBD1
clone_size: once
j_call: TRBJ2-1
cdr3_aa: CASSSPGQGANYNEQFF
cdr3_nt: TGTGCCAGCAGCTCTCCGGGACAGGGGGCAAACTACAATGAGCAGTTCTTC

v_call: TRBV11-2
d_call: TRBD2
clone_size: few
j_call: TRBJ2-2
cdr3_aa: CASSPPSGNTGELFF
cdr3_nt: TGTGCCAGCAGCCCCCCTAGCGGGAACACCGGGGAGCTGTTTTTT

v_call: TRBV4-1
d_call: TRBD1
clone_size: NA
j_call: TRBJ1-3
cdr3_aa: CASSQDWDRGGGNTIYF
cdr3_nt: TGCGCCAGCAGCCAAGATTGGGACAGGGGTGGTGGAAACACCATATATTTT

v_call: TRBV5-1
d_call: NA
clone_size: NA
j_call: TRBJ1-4
cdr3_aa: CASSPRQSNEKLFF
cdr3_nt: TGCGCCAGCAGCCCAAGACAGTCTAATGAAAAACTGTTTTTT

v_call: TRBV6-1
d_call: NA
clone_size: NA
j_call: TRBJ2-5
cdr3_aa: CASSEVGQGQRETQYF
cdr3_nt: TGTGCCAGCAGTGAAGTAGGGCAGGGCCAGAGGGAGACCCAGTACTTC

v_call: TRBV7-9
d_call: TRBD1
clone_size: NA
j_call: TRBJ1-6
cdr3_aa: CASSYTGQKSSYNSPLHF
cdr3_nt: TGTGCCAGCAGCTATACGGGACAGAAGAGCTCCTATAATTCACCCCTCCACTTT

v_call: TRBV30
d_call: NA
clone_size: few
j_call: TRBJ1-3
cdr3_aa: CAWSVVEGNTIYF
cdr3_nt: TGTGCCTGGAGTGTGGTAGAAGGAAACACCATATATTTT

v_call: TRBV18
d_call: NA
clone_size: NA
j_call: TRBJ1-1
cdr3_aa: CASSGAENTEAFF
cdr3_nt: TGTGCCAGCTCTGGAGCAGAGAACACTGAAGCTTTCTTT

v_call: TRBV29-1
d_call: TRBD1
clone_size: NA
j_call: TRBJ1-2
cdr3_aa: CSVWGQNYGYTF
cdr3_nt: TGCAGCGTTTGGGGACAGAACTATGGCTACACCTTC

v_call: TRBV12-5
d_call: TRBD1
clone_size: NA
j_call: TRBJ1-1
cdr3_aa: CASGLDRGTEAFF
cdr3_nt: TGTGCTAGTGGTTTGGACAGGGGCACTGAAGCTTTCTTT

v_call: TRBV3-1/TRBV3-2
d_call: NA
clone_size: NA
j_call: TRBJ2-1
cdr3_aa: CASSQSASLEQFF
cdr3_nt: TGTGCCAGCAGCCAGTCGGCTAGCTTAGAGCAGTTCTTC

v_call: TRBV7-2
d_call: NA
clone_size: NA
j_call: TRBJ1-4
cdr3_aa: CASSLITGLNEKLFF
cdr3_nt: TGTGCCAGCAGCTTAATAACAGGGTTGAATGAAAAACTGTTTTTT

v_call: TRBV2
d_call: NA
clone_size: NA
j_call: TRBJ2-1
cdr3_aa: CASSLVDNYNEQFF
cdr3_nt: TGTGCCAGCAGCTTGGTTGACAACTACAATGAGCAGTTCTTC

v_call: TRBV9
d_call: NA
clone_size: NA
j_call: TRBJ2-5
cdr3_aa: CASSVAPGAQETQYF
cdr3_nt: TGTGCCAGCAGCGTAGCCCCAGGGGCCCAAGAGACCCAGTACTTC

v_call: TRBV3-1/TRBV3-2
d_call: TRBD2
clone_size: NA
j_call: TRBJ2-2
cdr3_aa: CASSFRLAAGGELFF
cdr3_nt: TGTGCCAGCAGCTTTCGACTAGCCGCCGGCGGGGAGCTGTTTTTT

v_call: TRBV6-5
d_call: NA
clone_size: NA
j_call: TRBJ2-3
cdr3_aa: CASSYVGGGTDTQYF
cdr3_nt: TGTGCCAGCAGTTACGTAGGGGGGGGCACAGATACGCAGTATTTT

v_call: TRBV30
d_call: TRBD1
clone_size: few
j_call: TRBJ1-4
cdr3_aa: CAWATGTGNEKLFF
cdr3_nt: TGTGCCTGGGCTACCGGGACAGGAAATGAAAAACTGTTTTTT

v_call: TRBV7-3
d_call: TRBD2
clone_size: NA
j_call: TRBJ2-5
cdr3_aa: CASSPGGGYQETQYF
cdr3_nt: TGTGCCAGCAGCCCGGGCGGGGGGTACCAAGAGACCCAGTACTTC

v_call: TRBV5-1
d_call: TRBD1
clone_size: NA
j_call: TRBJ1-1
cdr3_aa: CASSLASQGARNTEAFF
cdr3_nt: TGCGCCAGCAGCTTGGCCTCCCAGGGGGCAAGGAACACTGAAGCTTTCTTT

v_call: TRBV6-5
d_call: NA
clone_size: NA
j_call: TRBJ2-5
cdr3_aa: CASRDSPGETQYF
cdr3_nt: TGTGCCAGCAGGGACAGCCCCGGCGAGACCCAGTACTTC

v_call: TRBV7-9
d_call: NA
clone_size: NA
j_call: TRBJ2-3
cdr3_aa: CASSSPGLSMDTQYF
cdr3_nt: TGTGCCAGCAGCTCTCCCGGACTTAGTATGGATACGCAGTATTTT

v_call: TRBV4-3
d_call: TRBD2
clone_size: NA
j_call: TRBJ2-7
cdr3_aa: CASSQTSGGAYEQYF
cdr3_nt: TGCGCCAGCAGCCAGACTAGCGGGGGGGCCTACGAGCAGTACTTC

v_call: TRBV19
d_call: NA
clone_size: NA
j_call: TRBJ1-2
cdr3_aa: CASSIDRGTGGYTF
cdr3_nt: TGTGCCAGTAGTATAGATCGGGGTACGGGTGGCTACACCTTC

v_call: TRBV18
d_call: NA
clone_size: NA
j_call: TRBJ1-1
cdr3_aa: CASAGGTTEAFF
cdr3_nt: TGTGCCAGTGCGGGGGGGACCACTGAAGCTTTCTTT

v_call: TRBV4-3
d_call: NA
clone_size: NA
j_call: TRBJ2-7
cdr3_aa: CASSQDPSGEFYEQYF
cdr3_nt: TGCGCCAGCAGCCAAGACCCCTCGGGGGAATTCTACGAGCAGTACTTC

v_call: TRBV11-3
d_call: TRBD1
clone_size: NA
j_call: TRBJ2-7
cdr3_aa: CASSLPTGGRNEQYF
cdr3_nt: TGTGCCAGCAGCCTACCTACAGGGGGCAGGAACGAGCAGTACTTC

v_call: TRBV7-9
d_call: NA
clone_size: once
j_call: TRBJ2-5
cdr3_aa: CASSLKRWAEEETQYF
cdr3_nt: TGTGCCAGCAGCTTAAAAAGATGGGCTGAAGAAGAGACCCAGTACTTC

v_call: TRBV15
d_call: NA
clone_size: NA
j_call: TRBJ2-3
cdr3_aa: CATSRDGGADTQYF
cdr3_nt: TGTGCCACCAGCAGAGACGGGGGAGCAGATACGCAGTATTTT

v_call: TRBV7-9
d_call: TRBD1
clone_size: NA
j_call: TRBJ2-1
cdr3_aa: CASSLRQGDNEQFF
cdr3_nt: TGTGCCAGCAGCCTGAGACAGGGGGACAATGAGCAGTTCTTC

v_call: TRBV29-1
d_call: NA
clone_size: NA
j_call: TRBJ1-1
cdr3_aa: CSVEVSIMNTEAFF
cdr3_nt: TGCAGCGTTGAAGTGAGTATTATGAACACTGAAGCTTTCTTT

v_call: TRBV5-1
d_call: NA
clone_size: NA
j_call: TRBJ2-7
cdr3_aa: CASSPTGTLTYEQYF
cdr3_nt: TGCGCCAGCAGCCCAACCGGGACACTTACCTACGAGCAGTACTTC

v_call: TRBV3-1/TRBV3-2
d_call: NA
clone_size: NA
j_call: TRBJ2-7
cdr3_aa: CASSPRVHEQYF
cdr3_nt: TGTGCCAGCAGCCCCAGGGTGCACGAGCAGTACTTC

v_call: TRBV5-1
d_call: NA
clone_size: NA
j_call: TRBJ2-3
cdr3_aa: CASSLAGENYVDTQYF
cdr3_nt: TGCGCCAGCAGCTTGGCGGGGGAAAATTACGTAGATACGCAGTATTTT

v_call: TRBV7-9
d_call: TRBD2
clone_size: NA
j_call: TRBJ2-1
cdr3_aa: CASSLRLAGRNEQFF
cdr3_nt: TGTGCCAGCAGCCTCCGGTTAGCGGGGAGGAATGAGCAGTTCTTC

v_call: TRBV11-2
d_call: TRBD1
clone_size: NA
j_call: TRBJ1-1
cdr3_aa: CASSLAGGQMNTEAFF
cdr3_nt: TGTGCCAGCAGCTTGGCGGGGGGACAGATGAACACTGAAGCTTTCTTT

v_call: TRBV7-2
d_call: TRBD1
clone_size: once
j_call: TRBJ2-7
cdr3_aa: CASSPGQGHYEQYF
cdr3_nt: TGTGCCAGCAGCCCGGGACAGGGCCACTACGAGCAGTACTTC

v_call: TRBV19
d_call: NA
clone_size: NA
j_call: TRBJ2-1
cdr3_aa: CASSIGVSSYNEQFF
cdr3_nt: TGTGCCAGTAGTATAGGAGTGAGCTCCTACAATGAGCAGTTCTTC

v_call: TRBV3-1/TRBV3-2
d_call: TRBD1
clone_size: NA
j_call: TRBJ2-2
cdr3_aa: CASSQDQGANGELFF
cdr3_nt: TGTGCCAGCAGCCAAGATCAGGGGGCCAACGGGGAGCTGTTTTTT

v_call: TRBV11-3
d_call: TRBD1
clone_size: NA
j_call: TRBJ2-1
cdr3_aa: CASSLQTTGGHEQFF
cdr3_nt: TGTGCCAGCAGCCTCCAGACGACAGGGGGGCATGAGCAGTTCTTC

v_call: TRBV27
d_call: NA
clone_size: NA
j_call: TRBJ1-2
cdr3_aa: CASSFGGDHYGYTF
cdr3_nt: TGTGCCAGCAGTTTCGGGGGGGATCACTATGGCTACACCTTC

v_call: TRBV2
d_call: TRBD1
clone_size: NA
j_call: TRBJ1-6
cdr3_aa: CASSEVDRGRSPLHF
cdr3_nt: TGTGCCAGCAGCGAGGTAGACAGGGGGCGATCACCCCTCCACTTT

v_call: TRBV5-5
d_call: TRBD1
clone_size: NA
j_call: TRBJ2-5
cdr3_aa: CASSPQTGYQETQYF
cdr3_nt: TGTGCCAGCAGCCCCCAGACAGGGTACCAAGAGACCCAGTACTTC

v_call: TRBV7-2
d_call: TRBD2
clone_size: NA
j_call: TRBJ2-1
cdr3_aa: CASSYPSSGGASYNEQFF
cdr3_nt: TGTGCCAGCAGCTACCCCTCTAGCGGGGGGGCCTCCTACAATGAGCAGTTCTTC

v_call: TRBV7-3
d_call: TRBD1
clone_size: NA
j_call: TRBJ2-5
cdr3_aa: CASSSTGGIGQETQYF
cdr3_nt: TGTGCCAGCAGCTCGACAGGGGGCATCGGCCAAGAGACCCAGTACTTC

v_call: TRBV4-1
d_call: TRBD1
clone_size: once
j_call: TRBJ2-5
cdr3_aa: CASSHPDRGRVETQYF
cdr3_nt: TGCGCCAGCAGCCACCCCGACAGGGGGCGCGTAGAGACCCAGTACTTC

v_call: TRBV10-1
d_call: TRBD1
clone_size: few
j_call: TRBJ2-3
cdr3_aa: CASSPGQGGADTQYF
cdr3_nt: TGCGCCAGCAGCCCGGGACAGGGTGGAGCAGATACGCAGTATTTT

v_call: TRBV5-4
d_call: TRBD2
clone_size: NA
j_call: TRBJ2-3
cdr3_aa: CASSGGLASDTQYF
cdr3_nt: TGTGCCAGCAGCGGGGGACTAGCGTCAGATACGCAGTATTTT

v_call: TRBV5-1
d_call: TRBD1
clone_size: NA
j_call: TRBJ1-1
cdr3_aa: CASSWGQGRVNTEAFF
cdr3_nt: TGCGCCAGCAGCTGGGGACAGGGTAGGGTGAACACTGAAGCTTTCTTT

v_call: TRBV28
d_call: NA
clone_size: NA
j_call: TRBJ2-5
cdr3_aa: CASSTPARETQYF
cdr3_nt: TGTGCCAGCAGTACCCCCGCCAGAGAGACCCAGTACTTC